This entry lists 21 T cell receptor beta chains sequenced from one sample in a study of shared clonotypes between healthy human individuals. Produced via immunoSEQ multiplex PCR; TCRdb's table is partial and in-frame only. This table holds about 680,000 clones, around 90% found once. Naive CD8 cells were CD45RO-negative, positively selected for CCR7, excluding terminally differentiated effector memory CD45RA+ cells. The sample taken for sequencing was naive CD8+ T cells sorted from blood. The receptors shown here come from a man under 40 in good health.

The V gene is TRBV6-1, the J gene TRBJ1-1; D might be TRBD1 (6 bases). The CDR3 contains 15 residues. Germline CDR1 and CDR2: MNHNS and SASEGT. Trimming removed 8 bases at V and 1 base at J, with 17 bases between. CDR3 nucleotides: TGTGCCAGCGGCCGTGGGACACGAAAGAACACTGAAGCTTTCTTT. Its protein is CASGRGTRKNTEAFF.

Remarks on this clone: Other DNA sequences from this sample encode an identical CDR3 as well. The rearrangement links TRBV19 to TRBJ2-5, with D possibly being TRBD2 (6 bases). Per germline, CDR1 LNHDA and CDR2 SQIVND (reference sequence). The CDR3 is 13 residues long. V shed 1 base and J shed 5 bases, with 8 bases lying between them. The DNA for the CDR3 is TGTGCCAGTAGTATAGTTCGGGGGGAGACCCAGTACTTC. It specifies CASSIVRGETQYF.

The rearrangement joins TRBV14 to TRBJ1-2; 9 bases align to TRBD1. The length of the CDR3 is 14 residues. Germline trimming cut 2 bases from V and 4 bases from J; bases unmatched to any gene: 2. CDR1 SGHDN and CDR2 FVKESK come from the germline V gene. In DNA form, the CDR3 reads TGTGCCAGCAGCCAAACAGGGGGCATCTATGGCTACACCTTC. Protein sequence: CASSQTGGIYGYTF.

The genes are TRBV6-4 and TRBJ1-2, with D possibly TRBD1 on 5 matching bases. Per the germline V gene, CDR1 is MRHNA and CDR2 is SNTAGT. V lost 5 bases and J 0 bases, leaving 13 bases between the germline ends. The CDR3 loop spans 15 amino acids. The CDR3 reads CASSPGAAANYGYTF. CDR3 bases: TGTGCCAGCAGTCCCGGGGCAGCAGCTAACTATGGCTACACCTTC.

This chain uses TRBV5-5 with TRBJ2-3; 12 bases match TRBD2. CDR1 and CDR2 (germline): SGHKS, YYEKEE (reference sequence). With V trimmed by 4 bases and J by 7 bases, 10 bases remained unmatched. The CDR3 consists of 16 residues. The CDR3 DNA sequence: TGTGCCAGCAGCCGATTACTAGCGGGAGGTAGGAATACGCAGTATTTT. Translating it yields CASSRLLAGGRNTQYF.

V and J are TRBV27 and TRBJ2-5, with D perhaps TRBD1 (5 bases). The ends were cut back, 7 bases at V and 3 bases at J, with 15 bases in the middle. CDR1 MNHEY and CDR2 SMNVEV come from the germline V gene (reference sequence). CDR3 length equals 14 residues. Written as DNA, the CDR3 is TGTGCCAGCAAAGGTTTGGGCAGGGAAGAGACCCAGTACTTC. This gives the protein CASKGLGREETQYF.

The rearrangement joins TRBV27 to TRBJ2-3; 8 positions match TRBD2. The CDR3 sequence is 14 residues long. The V segment lost 6 bases and the J segment 3 bases; nucleotides outside the gene matches: 5. Germline V gene sequence: CDR1 MNHEY, CDR2 SMNVEV (reference sequence). This chain's CDR3 is CASSPLAETDTQYF. CDR3 in DNA: TGTGCCAGCAGCCCACTAGCGGAGACAGATACGCAGTATTTT.

J is TRBJ1-5 and V is TRBV19; possible D gene TRBD1, 5 bases. Germline values: CDR1 LNHDA, CDR2 SQIVND (reference sequence). Trimming took 7 bases from V and 7 from J, leaving 20 bases between them. The CDR3 runs to 15 residues. The CDR3 DNA is TGTGCCAGTACCCCCGGGATGTCAGGGAACCAGCCCCAGCATTTT. Translating it yields CASTPGMSGNQPQHF.

CDR3 sequence (DNA): TGTGCCAGCAGCACGGACACATACAATGAGCAGTTCTTC. Its translation is CASSTDTYNEQFF. The V call is TRBV13, the J call TRBJ2-1, with D possibly TRBD1 on 5 matching bases. Germline assignment: CDR1 PRHDT and CDR2 FYEKMQ (reference sequence). CDR3 length: 13 residues. The ends were cut back, 5 bases at V and 4 bases at J, with 9 bases in the middle.

This chain connects TRBV5-1 to TRBJ2-1, with 13 bases fitting TRBD2. This CDR3 is 16 amino acids long. V was pared by 0 bases and J by 7 bases, with 4 bases of the junction left unmatched. Germline V CDR1 and CDR2: SGHRS, YFSETQ. DNA for the CDR3: TGCGCCAGCAGCTTGGCCGGGACTAGCGGGATAAATGAGCAGTTCTTC. It is translated as CASSLAGTSGINEQFF.

The chain carries TRBV15 and TRBJ2-1; TRBD1 matches at 7 bases. J was trimmed by 4 bases and V by 3 bases; bases with no gene match: 9. This CDR3 has 16 residues. Germline V gene sequence: CDR1 LNHNV, CDR2 YYDKDF (reference sequence). CDR3: CATSRGTETYYNEQFF. The CDR3, as DNA: TGTGCCACCAGCAGGGGGACAGAGACCTATTACAATGAGCAGTTCTTC.

The CDR3 bases are TGTGCCAGCAGCTGGGGACAGAATAGCAATCAGCCCCAGCATTTT. Its protein is CASSWGQNSNQPQHF. This chain links TRBV28 with TRBJ1-5, with 7 positions matching TRBD1. The CDR3 is 15 residues long. Germline V gene data show CDR1 as MDHEN and CDR2 as SYDVKM. V trimming: 6 bases; J trimming: 0 bases; junction bases outside the gene matches: 5.

This rearrangement joins TRBV25-1 to TRBJ2-3; D unclear. The CDR3 contains 11 residues. The V end was cut by 3 bases, the J end by 5 bases, with 3 bases between. CDR1 is MGHDK and CDR2 is SYGVNS in the germline V gene. The CDR3 DNA reads TGTGCCAGCAGTGACTTAGATACGCAGTATTTT. It yields the protein CASSDLDTQYF.

The genes are TRBV4-1 and TRBJ2-3; D remains ambiguous. Trimming stripped 1 base from V and 0 bases from J, with 8 bases between. Looked up from germline, CDR1 is MGHRA and CDR2 is YSYEKL. This CDR3 is built from 15 residues. The CDR3 region has the DNA TGCGCCAGCAGCCAAGTGGACCCTAGCACAGATACGCAGTATTTT. Protein: CASSQVDPSTDTQYF.

This clone has just one count. The chain couples TRBV5-1 to TRBJ2-3, with TRBD2 identical over 13 bases. The CDR3 runs to 18 residues. Unmatched junction bases numbered 13, after V lost 0 bases and J lost 9 bases. Germline V gene data show CDR1 as SGHRS and CDR2 as YFSETQ. CDR3 bases: TGCGCCAGCAGCTTGGGACAGTCCGGACTAGCGGGAGAAGAGACGCAGTATTTT. Amino acids: CASSLGQSGLAGEETQYF.

This chain connects TRBV27 to TRBJ2-7; D may be TRBD1 (6 bases). The germline gives CDR1 MNHEY, CDR2 SMNVEV (reference sequence). CDR3 length equals 12 residues. This CDR3 reads CGSQGPSYEQYF. DNA of the CDR3: TGTGGGTCACAGGGACCCTCCTACGAGCAGTACTTC.

This clone occurred once. V is TRBV7-8 and J is TRBJ2-1; D tentatively reads TRBD1 or TRBD2 (5 bases each). The germline V gene has CDR1 SGHVS and CDR2 FQNEAQ. The ends were cut back, 5 bases at V and 4 bases at J, with 9 bases in the middle. CDR3 length equals 13 residues. CDR3 residues: CASSGAGYNEQFF. In DNA, the CDR3 is TGTGCCAGCAGCGGGGCGGGTTACAATGAGCAGTTCTTC.

This sequence joins TRBV10-3 and TRBJ2-5; 8 nucleotides match TRBD1. CDR3 length equals 15 residues. V shed 2 bases and J 4 bases; nucleotides not matched to a gene: 6. CDR1 and CDR2 from the germline V gene are ENHRY and SYGVKD. CDR3 DNA: TGTGCCATCAGTGAGGTGTCAGGGGGCGTAGAGACCCAGTACTTC. This sequence encodes CAISEVSGGVETQYF.

This clone was recorded once. V usage is TRBV19 and J usage is TRBJ2-2; 10 positions agree with TRBD2. The length of the CDR3 is 16 residues. CDR1 is LNHDA and CDR2 is SQIVND in the germline V gene (reference sequence). After removal of 2 bases from V and 4 bases from J, the junction contained 4 bases not matched to a gene. CDR3 residues: CASSITSGDATGELFF. CDR3 sequence (DNA): TGTGCCAGTAGTATAACTAGCGGGGACGCCACCGGGGAGCTGTTTTTT.

The chain links TRBV18 to TRBJ2-7; the D gene could be TRBD1 or TRBD2 (5 bases each). From germline, CDR1 is KGHSH and CDR2 LQKENI. Trimming stripped 3 bases from V and 7 bases from J, with 16 bases between. The CDR3 consists of 14 residues. The CDR3 reads CASSPGTSTLEQYF. In DNA form, the CDR3 reads TGTGCCAGCTCACCGGGGACCTCTACGTTGGAGCAGTACTTC.

The chain is built from TRBV9 and TRBJ2-2, with 10 positions matching TRBD2. Germline lookup yields CDR1 SGDLS and CDR2 YYNGEE. The CDR3 runs to 17 residues. Germline trimming cut 1 base from V and 5 bases from J; bases unmatched to any gene: 8. The CDR3 spells CASSVNLAGGRTGELFF. The DNA for the CDR3 is TGTGCCAGCAGCGTAAATTTAGCGGGAGGCCGAACCGGGGAGCTGTTTTTT. The full variable domain, its missing parts supplied by reference TRBV9 and TRBJ2-2, is DSGVTQTPKHLITATGQRVTLRCSPRSGDLSVYWYQQSLDQGLQFLIQYYNGEERAKGNILERFSAQQFPDLHSELNLSSLELGDSALYFCASSVNLAGGRTGELFFGEGSRLTVL.